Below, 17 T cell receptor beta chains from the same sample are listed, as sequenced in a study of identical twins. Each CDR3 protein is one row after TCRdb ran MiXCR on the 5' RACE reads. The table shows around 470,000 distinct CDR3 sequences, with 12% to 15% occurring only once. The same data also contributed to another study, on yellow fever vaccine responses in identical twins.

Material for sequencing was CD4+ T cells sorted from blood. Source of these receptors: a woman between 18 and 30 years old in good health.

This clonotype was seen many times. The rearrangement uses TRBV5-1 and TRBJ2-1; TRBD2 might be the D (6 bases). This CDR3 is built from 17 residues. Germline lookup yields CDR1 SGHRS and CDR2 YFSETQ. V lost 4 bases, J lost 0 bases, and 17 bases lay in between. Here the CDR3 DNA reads TGCGCCAGCAGCCCTAGACCCAGCGGGTACTCCTACAATGAGCAGTTCTTC. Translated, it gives CASSPRPSGYSYNEQFF.

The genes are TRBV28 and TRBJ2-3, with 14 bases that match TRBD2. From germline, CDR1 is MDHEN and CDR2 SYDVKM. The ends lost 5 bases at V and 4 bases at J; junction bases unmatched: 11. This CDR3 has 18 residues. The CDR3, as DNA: TGTGCCAGCAGTAAACCGGGACTAGCGGGAGCGAGGGCAGATACGCAGTATTTT. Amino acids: CASSKPGLAGARADTQYF.

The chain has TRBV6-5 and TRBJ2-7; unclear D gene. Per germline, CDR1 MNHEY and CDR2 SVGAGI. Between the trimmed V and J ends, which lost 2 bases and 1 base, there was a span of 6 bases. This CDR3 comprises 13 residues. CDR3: CASSYAASYEQYF. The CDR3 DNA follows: TGTGCCAGCAGTTACGCGGCTTCCTACGAGCAGTACTTC.

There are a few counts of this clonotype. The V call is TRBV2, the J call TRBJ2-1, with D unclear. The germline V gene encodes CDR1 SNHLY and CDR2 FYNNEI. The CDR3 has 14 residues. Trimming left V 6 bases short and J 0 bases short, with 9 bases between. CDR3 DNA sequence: TGTGCCAGCAGCGTAGCAATCTCCTACAATGAGCAGTTCTTC. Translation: CASSVAISYNEQFF.

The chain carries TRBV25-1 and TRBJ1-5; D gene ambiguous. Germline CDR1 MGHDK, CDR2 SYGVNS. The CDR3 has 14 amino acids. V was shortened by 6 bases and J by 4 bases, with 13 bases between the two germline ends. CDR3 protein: CASSGKAANQPQHF. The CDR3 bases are TGTGCCAGCAGCGGAAAGGCAGCGAATCAGCCCCAGCATTTT. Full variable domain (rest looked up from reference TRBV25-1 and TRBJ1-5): EADIYQTPRYLVIGTGKKITLECSQTMGHDKMYWYQQDPGMELHLIHYSYGVNSTEKGDLSSESTVSRIRTEHFPLTLESARPSHTSQYLCASSGKAANQPQHFGDGTRLSIL.

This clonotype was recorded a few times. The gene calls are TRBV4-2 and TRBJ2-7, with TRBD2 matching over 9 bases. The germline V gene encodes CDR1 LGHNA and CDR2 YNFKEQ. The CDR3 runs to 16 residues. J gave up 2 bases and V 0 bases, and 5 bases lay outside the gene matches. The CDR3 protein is CASSQEGGGGAYEQYF. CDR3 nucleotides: TGTGCCAGCAGCCAAGAAGGTGGCGGGGGGGCCTACGAGCAGTACTTC.

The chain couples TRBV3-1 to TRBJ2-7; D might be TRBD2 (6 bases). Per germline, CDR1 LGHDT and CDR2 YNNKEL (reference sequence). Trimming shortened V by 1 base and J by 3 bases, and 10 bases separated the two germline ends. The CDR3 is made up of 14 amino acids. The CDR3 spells CASSQAGSYYEQYF. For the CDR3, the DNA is TGTGCCAGCAGCCAAGCCGGGAGCTACTACGAGCAGTACTTC.

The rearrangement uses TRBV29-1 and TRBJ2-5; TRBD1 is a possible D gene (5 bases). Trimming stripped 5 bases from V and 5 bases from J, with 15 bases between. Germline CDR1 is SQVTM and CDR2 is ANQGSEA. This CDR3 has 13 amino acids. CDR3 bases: TGCAGCGTTTCACAGGCCCTCCAGGAGACCCAGTACTTC. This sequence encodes CSVSQALQETQYF.

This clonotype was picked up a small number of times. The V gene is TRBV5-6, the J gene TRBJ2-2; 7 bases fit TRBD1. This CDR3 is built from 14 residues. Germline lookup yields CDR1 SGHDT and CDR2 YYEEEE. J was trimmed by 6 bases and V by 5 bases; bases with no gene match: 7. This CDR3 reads CASRYGQDPGELFF. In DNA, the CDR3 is TGTGCCAGCAGATACGGACAGGATCCCGGGGAGCTGTTTTTT.

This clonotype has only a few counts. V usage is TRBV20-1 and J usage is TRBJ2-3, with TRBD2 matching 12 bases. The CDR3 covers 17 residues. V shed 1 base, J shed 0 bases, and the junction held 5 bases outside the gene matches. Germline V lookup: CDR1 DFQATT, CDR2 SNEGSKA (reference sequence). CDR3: CSARALAGGASTDTQYF. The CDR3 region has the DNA TGCAGTGCTAGAGCCCTAGCGGGAGGGGCTAGCACAGATACGCAGTATTTT.

In DNA, the CDR3 is TGTGCCAGCAGGGAGGGTAGGGCAGGCCAGTTTCCCTACGAGCAGTACTTC. Protein: CASREGRAGQFPYEQYF. This chain connects TRBV6-1 to TRBJ2-7, with TRBD2 as a possible D gene (6 bases). The CDR3 has 17 residues. Trimming pared 6 bases from V and 2 bases from J, leaving 23 bases between. Germline CDR1 and CDR2: MNHNS and SASEGT.

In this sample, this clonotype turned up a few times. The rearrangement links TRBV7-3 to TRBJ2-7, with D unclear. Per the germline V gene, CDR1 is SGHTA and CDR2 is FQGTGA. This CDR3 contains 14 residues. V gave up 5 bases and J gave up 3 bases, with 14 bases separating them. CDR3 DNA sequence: TGTGCCAGCAGCCCCAGACATGGAATCTACGAGCAGTACTTC. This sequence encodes CASSPRHGIYEQYF. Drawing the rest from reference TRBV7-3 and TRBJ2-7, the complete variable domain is GAGVSQTPSNKVTEKGKYVELRCDPISGHTALYWYRQSLGQGPEFLIYFQGTGAADDSGLPNDRFFAVRPEGSVSTLKIQRTERGDSAVYLCASSPRHGIYEQYFGPGTRLTVT.

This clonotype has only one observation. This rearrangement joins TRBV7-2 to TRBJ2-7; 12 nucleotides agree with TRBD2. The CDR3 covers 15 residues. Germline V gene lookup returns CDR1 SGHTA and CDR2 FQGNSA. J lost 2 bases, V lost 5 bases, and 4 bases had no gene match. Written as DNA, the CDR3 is TGTGCCAGCAGCCGGACTAGCGGGGATACCTACGAGCAGTACTTC. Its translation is CASSRTSGDTYEQYF.

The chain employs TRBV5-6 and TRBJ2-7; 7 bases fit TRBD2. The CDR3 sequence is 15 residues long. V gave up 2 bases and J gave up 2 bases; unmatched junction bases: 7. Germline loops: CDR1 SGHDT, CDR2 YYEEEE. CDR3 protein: CASSLRVAGPYEQYF. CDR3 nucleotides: TGTGCCAGCAGCTTACGAGTAGCGGGTCCCTACGAGCAGTACTTC.

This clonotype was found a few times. The CDR3 is CASRREGASQPQHF. In nucleotides, the CDR3 is TGTGCCAGCAGGAGAGAGGGGGCCAGTCAGCCCCAGCATTTT. J is TRBJ1-5 and V is TRBV6-1; TRBD1 aligns across 7 bases. The CDR3 extends over 14 amino acids. The germline gives CDR1 MNHNS, CDR2 SASEGT. The V segment lost 6 bases and the J segment 6 bases; nucleotides outside the gene matches: 8.

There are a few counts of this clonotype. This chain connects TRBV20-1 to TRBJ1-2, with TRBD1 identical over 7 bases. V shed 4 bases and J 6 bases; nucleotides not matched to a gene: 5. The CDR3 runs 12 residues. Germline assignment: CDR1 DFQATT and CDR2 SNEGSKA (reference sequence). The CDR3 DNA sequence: TGCAGTGCTACGGACAGGATTGATGGCTACACCTTC. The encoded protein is CSATDRIDGYTF.

CDR3 region: CSMDDRTYGYTF. CDR3 nucleotides: TGCAGCATGGACGATCGTACCTATGGCTACACCTTC. V and J are TRBV29-1 and TRBJ1-2; unclear D gene. The germline gives CDR1 SQVTM, CDR2 ANQGSEA. This CDR3 spans 12 amino acids. Trimming removed 8 bases at V and 4 bases at J, with 14 bases between.